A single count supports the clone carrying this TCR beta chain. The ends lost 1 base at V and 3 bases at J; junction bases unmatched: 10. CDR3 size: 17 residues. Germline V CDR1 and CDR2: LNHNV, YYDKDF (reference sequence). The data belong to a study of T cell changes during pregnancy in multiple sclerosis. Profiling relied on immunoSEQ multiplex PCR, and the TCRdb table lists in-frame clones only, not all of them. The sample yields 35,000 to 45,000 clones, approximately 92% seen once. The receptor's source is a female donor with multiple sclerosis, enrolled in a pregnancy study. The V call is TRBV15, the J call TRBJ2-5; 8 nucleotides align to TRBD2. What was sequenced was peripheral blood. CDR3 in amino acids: CATSRGPSSSGEETQYF. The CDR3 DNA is TGTGCCACCAGCAGAGGTCCATCGAGTAGCGGGGAAGAGACCCAGTACTTC.